This T cell receptor (beta chain) originates from a study of T cell responses to AZD1222 COVID-19 vaccine. Study-wide results and caveats: Two doses of AZD1222 preceded a rise in Spike-specific TCR breadth and depth.

There are 13 residues in the CDR3. Germline V gene sequence: CDR1 PRHDT, CDR2 FYEKMQ (reference sequence). V lost 2 bases and J lost 5; bases outside the gene matches: 2. For this clone: What it binds is unknown.

TCRdb keeps only in-frame clones here, not all; method: immunoSEQ multiplex PCR. The sample shows over 85,000 clones, 89% of them seen only once. The V call is TRBV13, the J call TRBJ2-5, with TRBD2 matching over 7 bases. The sequencing here drew on peripheral blood, taken 28 days after the second AZD1222 dose. This TCR derives from an adult who received the AZD1222 COVID-19 vaccine. The CDR3 sequence: CASSLFSGETQYF. The CDR3 DNA reads TGTGCCAGCAGCTTATTTAGCGGGGAGACCCAGTACTTC.